This T cell receptor (beta chain) was captured in a study of CD4+ T cells in melanoma. Generated by immunoSEQ multiplex PCR, the TCRdb table keeps only in-frame clones and is missing some. The profile shows more than 90,000 clones, 92% of them singletons. Germline V CDR1 and CDR2: MNHNY, SVGAGI (reference sequence). The trim removed 5 bases at V and 3 bases at J, leaving 7 bases unmatched. CDR3 length equals 15 residues. This TCR was recovered from a human donor with melanoma. The chain links TRBV6-6 to TRBJ2-1, with 7 bases aligning to TRBD2. The specimen sequenced was peripheral blood. This chain's CDR3 is CASSPSGTIYNEQFF. For the CDR3, the DNA is TGTGCCAGCAGTCCGAGCGGGACGATCTACAATGAGCAGTTCTTC.